These T cell receptor beta chains were read from a single sample in a study of OX40 agonist ivuxolimab in advanced cancers. Generated by immunoSEQ multiplex PCR, the TCRdb table keeps only in-frame clones and is missing some. The sample shows 15,000 to 20,000 clones, roughly 86% of them seen only once. This material consisted of CD4+ or CD8+ T cells sorted from blood, taken in a trial of the OX40 agonist ivuxolimab. All receptors derive from an adult with an advanced solid tumor such as melanoma, head and neck, liver or kidney cancer. The CDR3 runs from the conserved cysteine through the conserved F or W. The D gene is left open where the match is weak. Rows give clone size only sometimes, using once, few, many, or a class for an expanded clone.

D gene | CDR3 length | J gene | V gene | clone size | CDR3 DNA | CDR3 protein
. | 13 | TRBJ2-1 | TRBV6-6 | . | TGTGCCAGTCGACAAGTGGCCTACAATGAGCAGTTCTTC | CASRQVAYNEQFF
. | 14 | TRBJ2-3 | TRBV19 | . | TGTGCCAGTAGTATCGGTCAAAACACAGATACGCAGTATTTT | CASSIGQNTDTQYF
. | 16 | TRBJ1-6 | TRBV11-2 | . | TGTGCCAGCAGCTTACTGCGGGAGTCCTATAATTCACCCCTCCACTTT | CASSLLRESYNSPLHF
. | 13 | TRBJ2-7 | TRBV19 | . | TGTGCCAGTAGTATAGGTATAGGGTACGAGCAGTACTTC | CASSIGIGYEQYF
. | 15 | TRBJ2-7 | TRBV4-1 | . | TGCGCCAGCAGCCAAGTTCGCCAGGCCTCTTGGGAGCAGTACTTC | CASSQVRQASWEQYF
TRBD1 | 15 | TRBJ1-6 | TRBV18 | . | TGTGCCAGCTCACTCGGACAGGATTATAATTCACCCCTCCACTTT | CASSLGQDYNSPLHF
. | 14 | TRBJ2-7 | TRBV7-2 | . | TGTGCCAGCAGCTTTGCGGCAGGAACCTACGAGCAGTACTTC | CASSFAAGTYEQYF
. | 12 | TRBJ2-7 | TRBV29-1 | . | TGCAGCGTTCTCAGGGATTTGGACGAGCAGTACTTC | CSVLRDLDEQYF
. | 15 | TRBJ1-2 | TRBV19 | . | TGTGCCACCGACACCCCGGCGGGCCTCGGCTATGGCTACACCTTC | CATDTPAGLGYGYTF
. | 14 | TRBJ2-1 | TRBV6-1 | . | TGTGCCAGCAGTGACAAGCCAACCTACAATGAGCAGTTCTTC | CASSDKPTYNEQFF
TRBD1 | 13 | TRBJ1-4 | TRBV7-2 | . | TGTGCCAGCAGCTTGGGTAGACAGGGCGGGTTGTTTTTT | CASSLGRQGGLFF
TRBD2 | 16 | TRBJ2-3 | TRBV2 | few | TGTGCCACTCATCCCGGGACTAGCTTTTCCACAGATACGCAGTATTTT | CATHPGTSFSTDTQYF
. | 15 | TRBJ2-6 | TRBV18 | . | TGTGCCAGCTCCATATCCGGGTCTGGGGCCAACGTCCTGACTTTC | CASSISGSGANVLTF
. | 13 | TRBJ2-4 | TRBV6-1 | . | TGTGCCAGCAGTGAAGAATGGGGAAACATTCAGTACTTC | CASSEEWGNIQYF
TRBD1 | 13 | TRBJ2-1 | TRBV19 | . | TGTGCCAGTAGCCGTAGGACAGGGAATGAGCAGTTCTTC | CASSRRTGNEQFF
. | 15 | TRBJ1-3 | TRBV2 | . | TGTGCCAGCACTCGGGGGGAACGGGCTGGAAACACCATATATTTT | CASTRGERAGNTIYF
. | 16 | TRBJ1-4 | TRBV18 | few | TGTGCCAGCTCACCAACCAACAGGCAGGGAGGTGAAAAACTGTTTTTT | CASSPTNRQGGEKLFF
. | 13 | TRBJ2-3 | TRBV19 | once | TGTGCCAGTAGTATCCAGGGGACAGATACGCAGTATTTT | CASSIQGTDTQYF
. | 15 | TRBJ1-1 | TRBV5-5 | . | TGTGCCAGCAGCTTGTATCCGGGGGCGGACACTGAAGCTTTCTTT | CASSLYPGADTEAFF
TRBD2 | 14 | TRBJ2-2 | TRBV27 | . | TGTGCCAGCGGACTAGCGGGAGCTATCGGGGAGCTGTTTTTT | CASGLAGAIGELFF
. | 16 | TRBJ1-6 | TRBV10-3 | . | TGTGCCATCAGTGAGCCGGGCAGGTTGGGTAATTCACCCCTCCACTTT | CAISEPGRLGNSPLHF